These 19 T cell receptor beta chains originate from one sample sequenced in a study of cytomegalovirus exposure and HLA in healthy donors. The table came from immunoSEQ multiplex PCR; TCRdb's copy has only in-frame clones and leaves some out. Among 200,000 to 300,000 clones listed, 90% were seen once. Material: PBMCs. The receptors derive from a woman aged 30 to 39 in good health and CMV-seronegative.

The chain uses TRBV7-6 and TRBJ2-5, with D possibly TRBD1 on 8 matching bases. V was trimmed by 4 bases and J by 5 bases, leaving 17 bases between them. Germline CDR1 is SGHVS and CDR2 is FNYEAQ. The CDR3 spans 15 residues. CDR3 sequence (DNA): TGTGCCAGCAGCTCGCCGACAGGGGAGGGGGAGACCCAGTACTTC. Its translation is CASSSPTGEGETQYF.

The CDR3 region is CASGSGSFNEQFF. CDR3 coding DNA: TGTGCCAGCGGGAGTGGGAGTTTCAATGAGCAGTTCTTC. The chain is built from TRBV19 and TRBJ2-1, with D tentatively TRBD2 (6 bases). Germline CDR1 and CDR2: LNHDA and SQIVND (reference sequence). This CDR3 comprises 13 residues. V was clipped by 9 bases and J by 6 bases, with 15 bases between them.

The chain has TRBV28 and TRBJ1-3; 8 nucleotides match TRBD1. Germline trimming cut 5 bases from V and 0 bases from J; bases unmatched to any gene: 0. This CDR3 spans 14 amino acids. Germline CDR1 MDHEN, CDR2 SYDVKM. Here the CDR3 reads CASSDRGSGNTIYF. Written as DNA, the CDR3 is TGTGCCAGCAGTGACAGGGGCTCTGGAAACACCATATATTTT.

The CDR3 reads CASSFRDISTDTQYF. CDR3 nucleotide sequence: TGTGCCAGCAGTTTCCGGGACATTAGCACAGATACGCAGTATTTT. V gene TRBV6-1 combines with J gene TRBJ2-3; a weak D match, TRBD1 (6 bases). V lost 5 bases and J 0 bases, leaving 12 bases between the germline ends. The CDR3 is made up of 15 amino acids. The germline gives CDR1 MNHNS, CDR2 SASEGT.

The chain links TRBV6-1 to TRBJ2-3, with D tentatively TRBD2 (5 bases). Germline values: CDR1 MNHNS, CDR2 SASEGT. V lost 3 bases, J lost 1 base, and 11 bases lay in between. This CDR3 is built from 15 residues. DNA for the CDR3: TGTGCCAGCAGTGATGGGCCCGGGGGCACAGATACGCAGTATTTT. It yields the protein CASSDGPGGTDTQYF.

This chain connects TRBV11-2 to TRBJ2-1; D uncertain. V gave up 0 bases and J gave up 5 bases, with 5 bases separating them. Per germline, CDR1 SGHAT and CDR2 FQNNGV. This CDR3 spans 13 amino acids. The CDR3 nucleotides read TGTGCCAGCAGCTTAGACATCAACAATGAGCAGTTCTTC. This encodes CASSLDINNEQFF.

The rearrangement links TRBV19 to TRBJ2-6, with 8 bases that match TRBD1. This CDR3 comprises 17 residues. V lost 1 base and J lost 2; bases outside the gene matches: 4. Germline CDR1 reads LNHDA; CDR2 reads SQIVND (reference sequence). The CDR3 sequence: CASSIGTGLTGANVLTF. CDR3 in DNA: TGTGCCAGTAGTATAGGGACAGGGTTAACTGGGGCCAACGTCCTGACTTTC.

The chain carries TRBV29-1 and TRBJ2-7; 12 nucleotides align to TRBD2. The germline CDR1 and CDR2 sequences are SQVTM and ANQGSEA. The CDR3 spans 17 residues. J was trimmed by 3 bases and V by 7 bases; bases with no gene match: 16. CDR3 nucleotide sequence: TGCAGCGCAGAAGCCGTCCTAGCGGGAGGGCCCAGCTACGAGCAGTACTTC. This translates into CSAEAVLAGGPSYEQYF.

The chain is built from TRBV6-5 and TRBJ2-7; D is perhaps TRBD2 (6 bases). Between the trimmed V and J ends, which lost 5 bases and 6 bases, there was a span of 14 bases. Germline V gives CDR1 MNHEY, CDR2 SVGAGI. CDR3 size: 13 residues. CDR3 nucleotides: TGTGCCAGCAGTGAAACTAGCTTGGGCGAGCAGTACTTC. It is translated as CASSETSLGEQYF.

The V gene is TRBV12-5, the J gene TRBJ2-7; D call uncertain. The V gene lost 2 bases and the J gene lost 0 bases, with 5 bases spanning the gap. CDR3 length: 13 residues. CDR1 is LGHNT, CDR2 FRNRAP, per germline. CDR3 nucleotide sequence: TGTGCTAGTGGTTTGTCAGGCTCCTACGAGCAGTACTTC. This encodes CASGLSGSYEQYF.

The chain couples TRBV27 to TRBJ2-7, with D hard to call. Germline V gene lookup returns CDR1 MNHEY and CDR2 SMNVEV (reference sequence). V lost 0 bases and J lost 4, with 7 bases in between. The CDR3 runs to 13 residues. CDR3 sequence: CASSLSQQYEQYF. The CDR3 DNA reads as TGTGCCAGCAGTTTATCACAACAATACGAGCAGTACTTC.

The rearrangement uses TRBV15 and TRBJ1-1, with 7 positions matching TRBD1. The CDR3 covers 16 residues. With 1 base clipped from V and 0 bases from J, the junction kept 5 bases outside the gene matches. CDR1 and CDR2 (germline): LNHNV, YYDKDF (reference sequence). This CDR3 reads CATSRGGTDMNTEAFF. DNA of the CDR3: TGTGCCACCAGCAGAGGGGGGACAGATATGAACACTGAAGCTTTCTTT. The full variable domain, completed using reference TRBV15 and TRBJ1-1, is DAMVIQNPRYQVTQFGKPVTLSCSQTLNHNVMYWYQQKSSQAPKLLFHYYDKDFNNEADTPDNFQSRRPNTSFCFLDIRSPGLGDTAMYLCATSRGGTDMNTEAFFGQGTRLTVV.

The chain employs TRBV29-1 and TRBJ1-2; D is uncertain. Deletions cut 0 bases from V and 5 bases from J, with 22 bases between. CDR1 is SQVTM, CDR2 ANQGSEA, per germline. The CDR3 spans 17 residues. CDR3 residues: CSVEDLSRGRPKYGYTF. For the CDR3, the DNA is TGCAGCGTTGAAGATCTTAGCCGTGGACGGCCCAAGTATGGCTACACCTTC.

V and J are TRBV27 and TRBJ2-7, with D perhaps matching TRBD2 (6 bases). V lost 7 bases and J lost 3, with 22 bases in between. Per the germline V gene, CDR1 is MNHEY and CDR2 is SMNVEV (reference sequence). This CDR3 is 16 amino acids long. The CDR3 DNA follows: TGTGCCAGCACACCAATTGCGGGACGGCCGGACTACGAGCAGTACTTC. Translating it yields CASTPIAGRPDYEQYF.

The J gene is TRBJ2-4, the V gene TRBV2, with D possibly being TRBD1 (6 bases). Per the germline V gene, CDR1 is SNHLY and CDR2 is FYNNEI. This CDR3 contains 15 residues. Trimming took 5 bases from V and 3 from J, leaving 14 bases between them. Here the CDR3 reads CASSLDTGFKNIQYF. CDR3 coding DNA: TGTGCCAGCAGTTTAGACACAGGGTTCAAAAACATTCAGTACTTC.

CDR3 nucleotide sequence: TGTGCCAGCAGTTTACGCATTAAAAACATTCAGTACTTC. This codes for CASSLRIKNIQYF. The chain is built from TRBV28 and TRBJ2-4; unclear D gene. V was cut by 2 bases and J by 4 bases, with 6 bases left in between. This CDR3 has 13 amino acids. Germline V gene lookup returns CDR1 MDHEN and CDR2 SYDVKM.

This chain uses TRBV19 with TRBJ2-7, with 11 bases matching TRBD2. V lost 6 bases and J lost 0; bases outside the gene matches: 4. The V gene's germline CDR1 is LNHDA and CDR2 SQIVND (reference sequence). The CDR3 is made up of 15 amino acids. CDR3 in DNA: TGTGCCAGTAGCCCCGGGACTAGCGGCTCCTACGAGCAGTACTTC. It encodes CASSPGTSGSYEQYF.

The CDR3 DNA reads TGTGCCACCACTTCACTTAAGGCGGTAGCGGGAGTGAATACGCAGTATTTT. Protein product: CATTSLKAVAGVNTQYF. The rearrangement links TRBV28 to TRBJ2-3; 9 positions agree with TRBD2. This CDR3 has 17 amino acids. CDR1 is MDHEN and CDR2 is SYDVKM in the germline V gene. V was clipped by 10 bases and J by 7 bases; unmatched bases: 21.

The chain has TRBV10-3 and TRBJ1-3, with TRBD1 as a possible D gene (6 bases). Germline CDR1 is ENHRY and CDR2 is SYGVKD. This CDR3 is built from 14 residues. V was cut by 2 bases and J by 4 bases, with 9 bases left in between. CDR3 loop: CAISEPGQGNTIYF. CDR3 nucleotide sequence: TGTGCCATCAGTGAGCCCGGACAGGGAAACACCATATATTTT.